This T cell receptor (beta chain) comes out of a study of blood T cell repertoires in COVID-19. Ages ranged from about 18 to 89 years, with residence in approximately 23 US areas. Clinical histories supplied by participants themselves formed the basis of cohort assignment. Before they entered the study, exposed participants had met a COVID-19 case within 2 weeks. Method: immunoSEQ multiplex PCR; TCRdb's copy keeps in-frame clones and lacks some. The sample shows 250,000 to 400,000 clones, 85% of them seen only once. This CDR3 is 15 amino acids long. Trimming shortened V by 3 bases and J by 5 bases, and 16 bases separated the two germline ends. The germline gives CDR1 SGHTA, CDR2 FQGNSA.

The receptor was derived from a woman aged 30 to 39 who had been exposed to COVID-19. Sequenced: PBMCs or T cells enriched from blood (not recorded which). The genes are TRBV7-2 and TRBJ1-1; a possible D gene is TRBD1 (6 bases). CDR3 nucleotides: TGTGCCAGCAGCTTGATCGACAGGCCCGTAACTGAAGCTTTCTTT. As protein: CASSLIDRPVTEAFF.